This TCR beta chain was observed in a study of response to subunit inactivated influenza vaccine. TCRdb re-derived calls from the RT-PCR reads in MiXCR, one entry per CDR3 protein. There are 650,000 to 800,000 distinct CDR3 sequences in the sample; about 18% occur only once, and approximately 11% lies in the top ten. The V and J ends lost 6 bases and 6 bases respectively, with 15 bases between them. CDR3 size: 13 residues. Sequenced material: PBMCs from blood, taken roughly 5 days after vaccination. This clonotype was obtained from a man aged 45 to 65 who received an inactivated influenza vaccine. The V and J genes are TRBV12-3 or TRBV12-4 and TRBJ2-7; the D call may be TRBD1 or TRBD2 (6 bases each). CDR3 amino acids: CASRGRGLAEQYF. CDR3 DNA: TGTGCCAGCAGGGGTCGGGGGCTAGCCGAGCAGTACTTC.